Shown below are 10 T cell receptor beta chains from a single sample sequenced in a study of CD8+ T cells in alopecia areata. Sorting of pooled cutaneous lymph node cells used CD4, CD8alpha, NKG2D, NKG2ACE and other markers. Investigators isolated RNA and reverse transcribed it into cDNA to act as the sequencing template. Some clones are missing from TCRdb's copy, which holds only in-frame ones; the method was immunoSEQ multiplex PCR. The table lists approximately 280,000 clones, no singletons, with more than 1% in the top ten. Material: CD4+ T cells sorted from a lymph node. Receptors originate from a C3H/HeJ mouse with alopecia areata. MHC haplotype: H2-k.

This clone was observed a handful of times. Mouse gene names and germline throughout. The read comes to an end 4 residues before the CDR3 does, leaving the germline J gene to fill in the end. The identical CDR3 is also encoded by other nucleotide sequences in the sample. V and J are TRBV19 and TRBJ1-1; 8 nucleotides agree with TRBD1. CDR1 FNHDT and CDR2 SITEND come from the germline V gene (reference sequence). V was pared by 4 bases and J by 0 bases, with 2 bases of the junction left unmatched. The CDR3 totals 14 residues. CDR3: CASSQTGANTEVFF. CDR3 DNA (partial): TGTGCCAGCAGTCAGACAGGGGCAAACACA. Based on the CDR3 plus reference TRBV19 and TRBJ1-1, the full variable domain is GGIITQTPKFLIGQEGQKLTLKCQQNFNHDTMYWYRQDSGKGLRLIYYSITENDLQKGDLSEGYDASREKKSSFSLTVTSAQKNEMAVFLCASSQTGANTEVFFGKGTRLTVV.

To note about this clone: Here the gene names and germline are mouse. The observed sequence ends 4 residues before the CDR3 terminus, with the missing tail filled in from the germline J gene. This specimen includes other DNA sequences encoding the same CDR3. The chain is built from TRBV5 and TRBJ2-7; TRBD2 agrees at 10 bases. The germline gives CDR1 LGHNA, CDR2 YNLKQL (reference sequence). The CDR3 runs to 14 residues. CDR3 protein: CASSPSTGGYEQYF. Incomplete CDR3 DNA: TGTGCCAGCAGCCCCTCGACTGGGGGGTAT.

This clone has just a few counts. Gene names and germline refer to mouse. From the germline J gene comes the end of the CDR3, since the read stops 4 residues before it. V and J are TRBV1 and TRBJ2-5, with 8 bases that match TRBD1. The CDR3 sequence is 15 residues long. The germline gives CDR1 NSQYPW, CDR2 LRSPGD (reference sequence). CDR3 sequence reads: CTCSAETGVRDTQYF. The sequenced part of the CDR3 DNA is TGCACCTGCAGTGCAGAGACAGGGGTGAGAGAC.

Comments on this clone: The gene symbols are mouse symbols. Sequencing ends 4 residues short of the CDR3 end; the germline J gene provides the rest. The rearrangement joins TRBV1 to TRBJ1-2, with D tentatively TRBD1 (6 bases). V lost 6 bases and J 0 bases, leaving 11 bases between the germline ends. The germline V gene encodes CDR1 NSQYPW and CDR2 LRSPGD (reference sequence). The CDR3 runs to 14 residues. CDR3 in amino acids: CTCRRQASNSDYTF. The sequenced CDR3 bases are TGCACCTGCAGAAGACAGGCCTCAAACTCC. The complete variable domain, with remaining parts taken from reference TRBV1 and TRBJ1-2, reads VTLLEQNPRWRLVPRGQAVNLRCILKNSQYPWMSWYQQDLQKQLQWLFTLRSPGDKEVKSLPGADYLATRVTDTELRLQVANMSQGRTLYCTCRRQASNSDYTFGSGTRLLVI.

Notes on this clone: The genes are named according to mouse. The read terminates 4 residues before the CDR3 end, so the remaining end is supplied by the germline J gene. This same CDR3 is encoded by further DNA sequences in the sample. The chain combines TRBV13-3 with TRBJ1-2, with D perhaps matching TRBD1 (6 bases). The CDR3 extends over 15 amino acids. The V gene's germline CDR1 is NNHDY and CDR2 SYVADS. V was shortened by 0 bases and J by 3 bases, with 12 bases between the two germline ends. CDR3 loop: CASSDAGGADSDYTF. The part of the CDR3 DNA that was read is TGTGCCAGCAGTGATGCGGGGGGCGCGGACTCC.

Comments on this clone: Mouse germline and gene names are used. The CDR3 is CTCSAEGLGGDEQYF. The part of the CDR3 DNA that was read is TGCACCTGCAGTGCAGAAGGACTGGGGGGCGAT. V and J are TRBV1 and TRBJ2-7, with TRBD2 matching 11 bases. Read coverage stops 4 residues before the CDR3 terminus; the germline J gene supplies the remainder. The CDR3 has 15 residues. CDR1 is NSQYPW and CDR2 is LRSPGD in the germline V gene (reference sequence).

Comments on this clone: Gene names are mouse gene names. The read gets to within 4 residues of the CDR3 end, and the germline J gene fills in the rest. The V call is TRBV5, the J call TRBJ1-2, with TRBD1 matching 9 bases. Germline CDR1 is LGHNA and CDR2 is YNLKQL (reference sequence). V gave up 2 bases and J gave up 0 bases; unmatched junction bases: 1. CDR3 length: 15 amino acids. CDR3 region: CASSQTGGSNSDYTF. The CDR3 DNA, read in part, is TGTGCCAGCAGCCAAACAGGGGGCTCAAACTCC.

This clone was seen more than once but under ten times. Gene names follow the mouse nomenclature. The read gets to within 4 residues of the CDR3 end, and the germline J gene fills in the rest. The chain is built from TRBV31 and TRBJ2-5; D is uncertain. CDR3 length equals 12 residues. Germline V CDR1 and CDR2: GKSSPN, SITVG. V was pared by 4 bases and J by 0 bases, with 5 bases between. Incomplete CDR3 DNA: TGTGCCTGGACTCCTAACCAAGAC. As protein: CAWTPNQD. The full CDR3 sequence reads CAWTPNQDTQYF. Supplemented by reference TRBV31 and TRBJ2-5, the full variable domain reads AQTIHQWPVAEIKAVGSPLSLGCTIKGKSSPNLYWYWQATGGTLQQLFYSITVGQVESVVQLNLSASRPKDDQFILSTEKLLLSHSGFYLCAWTPNQDTQYFGPGTRLLVL.

For this clone: Gene and germline names: mouse. The read ends 4 residues early relative to the CDR3; the germline J gene fills the gap. Other DNA sequences of this sample code for an identical CDR3. The chain joins TRBV19 to TRBJ2-1; 7 bases are a match to TRBD1. The CDR3 loop spans 15 amino acids. The J segment lost 0 bases and the V segment lost 2 bases, leaving 2 bases of the junction unmatched. Germline CDR1 and CDR2: FNHDT and SITEND (reference sequence). The CDR3 is CASSIRQGNYAEQFF. Incomplete CDR3 DNA: TGTGCCAGCAGTATCCGACAGGGTAACTATGCT.

In its sample, this clone was seen a few times. The gene symbols are mouse symbols. The read terminates 4 residues ahead of where the CDR3 ends, so the germline J gene completes it. This specimen includes other DNA sequences encoding the same CDR3. V usage is TRBV19 and J usage is TRBJ2-7, with 7 bases matching TRBD2. Germline V gene sequence: CDR1 FNHDT, CDR2 SITEND (reference sequence). V was clipped by 4 bases and J by 3 bases; unmatched bases: 1. This CDR3 spans 12 amino acids. CDR3 bases read: TGTGCCAGCAGTCCTGGGGGCTAT. Encoded protein: CASSPGGY. In full, the CDR3 is CASSPGGYEQYF.